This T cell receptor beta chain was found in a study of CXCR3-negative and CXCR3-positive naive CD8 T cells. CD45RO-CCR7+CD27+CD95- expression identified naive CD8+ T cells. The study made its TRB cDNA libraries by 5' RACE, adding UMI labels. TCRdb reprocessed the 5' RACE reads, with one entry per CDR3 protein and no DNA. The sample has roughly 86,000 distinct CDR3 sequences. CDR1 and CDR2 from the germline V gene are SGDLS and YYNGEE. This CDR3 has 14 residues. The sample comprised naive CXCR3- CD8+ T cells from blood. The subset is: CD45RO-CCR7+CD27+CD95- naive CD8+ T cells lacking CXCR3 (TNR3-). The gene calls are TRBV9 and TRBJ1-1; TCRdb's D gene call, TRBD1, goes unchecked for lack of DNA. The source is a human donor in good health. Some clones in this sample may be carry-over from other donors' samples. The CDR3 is CASSHRGLGTEAFF.